The clone carrying this TCR beta chain has only a few counts. Its target is not known. These data originate in a study of cytomegalovirus exposure and HLA in healthy donors. Study-wide findings and caveats: According to the study, roughly 160 TCR beta chains were cytomegalovirus-associated.

PCR involved 60 Vbeta and 13 Jbeta primers. Measured with immunoSEQ multiplex PCR; TCRdb has only the in-frame clones, and not every one. Here the sample spans roughly 100,000 clones, around 75% being singletons. CDR3 length: 15 residues. After removal of 0 bases from V and 3 bases from J, the junction contained 4 bases not matched to a gene. The germline V gene has CDR1 MNHEY and CDR2 SVGAGI. The chain joins TRBV6-5 to TRBJ1-1; the match to TRBD1 covers 7 bases. The TCR comes from a man aged 40-49 years in good health and CMV-seronegative. Sequenced: PBMCs. The DNA for the CDR3 is TGTGCCAGCAGTTACTCGAGACAGGGTCACACTGAAGCTTTCTTT. Translated: CASSYSRQGHTEAFF.